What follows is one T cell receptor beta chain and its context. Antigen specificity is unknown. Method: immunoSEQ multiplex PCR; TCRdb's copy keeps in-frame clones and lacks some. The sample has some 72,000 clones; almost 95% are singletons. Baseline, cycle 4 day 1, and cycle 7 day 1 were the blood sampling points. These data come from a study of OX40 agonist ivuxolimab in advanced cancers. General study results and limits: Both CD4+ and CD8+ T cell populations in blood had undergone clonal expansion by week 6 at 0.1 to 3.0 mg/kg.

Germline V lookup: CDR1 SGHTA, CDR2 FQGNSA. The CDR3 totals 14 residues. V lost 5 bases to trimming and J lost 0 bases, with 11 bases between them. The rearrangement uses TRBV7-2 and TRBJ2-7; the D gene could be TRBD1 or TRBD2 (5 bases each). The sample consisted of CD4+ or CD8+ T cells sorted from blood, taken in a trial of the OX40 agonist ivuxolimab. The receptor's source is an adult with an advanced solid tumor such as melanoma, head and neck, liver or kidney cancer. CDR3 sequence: CASSTQRGSYEQYF. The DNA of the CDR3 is TGTGCCAGCAGCACCCAGAGGGGCTCCTACGAGCAGTACTTC.